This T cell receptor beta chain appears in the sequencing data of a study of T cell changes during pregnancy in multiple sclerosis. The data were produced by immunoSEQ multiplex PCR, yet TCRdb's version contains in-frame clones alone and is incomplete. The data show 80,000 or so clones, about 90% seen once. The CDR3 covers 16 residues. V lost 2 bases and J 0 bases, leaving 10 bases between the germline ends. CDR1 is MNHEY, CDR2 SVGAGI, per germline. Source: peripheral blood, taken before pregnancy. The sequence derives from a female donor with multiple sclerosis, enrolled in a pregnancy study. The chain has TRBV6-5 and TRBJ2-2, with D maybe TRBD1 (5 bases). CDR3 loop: CASSYGAGTNTGELFF. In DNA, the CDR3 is TGTGCCAGCAGTTACGGAGCAGGGACGAACACCGGGGAGCTGTTTTTT.